This T cell receptor (beta chain) was sequenced during a study of T cell clusters in autoimmune cytopenias (dated by TCRdb to 2018 to 2020). Notes on the research overall: The median TRB sequencing depth was 50,000 to 60,000 reads per sample, and the median number of distinct TRB clonotypes was around 2,300 per sample. TRB and IGH repertoires from peripheral blood were sequenced in autoimmune cytopenia patients at active disease and during treatment follow-up, with healthy, CLL and autoimmune hepatitis controls included alongside. The goal of the study was to determine whether autoimmune cytopenia patients have a disease-specific immune repertoire signature that could serve as a blood-based biomarker. Broader findings and caveats from the paper: The GLIPH analysis suggested a lack of physiological T cell clusters in primary autoimmune cytopenia patients, since a few dozen clusters were exclusive to healthy donors whereas 15 to 20 were exclusive to patients. In the comparison of secondary cytopenia with CLL, the cluster-lack signature was not observed, apparently because the dominant lymphoma-associated repertoire masked the signature. Healthy donors showed approximately 3-fold more exclusive TRB clusters than active autoimmune hepatitis patients, consistent with an autoimmunity-wide signature. The T cell clusters were only ever defined in silico, so experimental validation of their functional role was still needed. The TRB repertoire shifts, including less even repertoires in secondary cytopenia and CLL, mostly reflected lymphoma bias and not autoimmunity.

For each sample, TRB amplification used 250 to 300 ng of peripheral blood genomic DNA, equal to around 39,000 genome equivalents. TRB rearrangements were amplified by multiplex PCR following a touch-down protocol, with the TRB-A and TRB-B primer pools mixed in one tube. Two consecutive PCR reactions with Phusion HS II polymerase added Illumina adapters and sample indices to the amplicons. After gel purification with the NucleoSpin Gel and PCR Clean-up kit, the amplicons were quantified by Qubit and checked for quality on an Agilent 2100 Bioanalyzer. Sequencing of the libraries was done on an Illumina MiSeq with paired-end, single-indexed, 600-cycle runs. For the original study's pipeline: TRB reads were aligned and assembled with MiXCR version 2.1.12 using the default MiXCR reference library. A clone was defined by each unique CDR3 nucleotide sequence, and the analysis included only productive sequences with two or more reads. Repertoire diversity was assessed with alpha-parameterized diversity profiles (alpha 0 to 5), including the Shannon (alpha 1) and Simpson (alpha 2) indices, which were computed with an R script. The tcR package was used to compute combinatorial TRB VJ usage, and cohorts were compared on this usage by principal component analysis with ade4. TCRbeta CDR3s were clustered with GLIPH on cohort pairs matched by age and read depth, and cluster frequencies were compared by Wilcoxon test. After TCRdb reprocessed the reads, each CDR3 protein sequence was kept as one row, without DNA. The authors' filters were not applied to this entry. This sample's clone table shows about 8,100 distinct CDR3 sequences. The top ten hold 5% to 6.5% of the sample.

No count is given, but going by its frequency this clonotype is medium-sized (0.01 to 0.1%). Its antigen target is currently unknown. The TCR was taken from a human donor with an autoimmune cytopenia or autoimmune hepatitis (not recorded which). Sequenced material: peripheral blood.

The CDR3 reads as follows: CASSYSRGGANVLTF. The rearrangement combines TRBV6-5 with TRBJ2-6. CDR1 and CDR2 were assigned from the germline V gene as MNHEY and SVGAGI. The CDR3 covers 15 residues, taking in both the cysteine and the phenylalanine. No DNA is given.